This T cell receptor (beta chain) was profiled in a study of shared clonotypes between healthy human individuals. Findings and caveats of the study: Few donors restricted represented genetic and exposure-history diversity. Depth of sequencing was expected to influence donor clonotype sharing.

V was cut by 3 bases and J by 9 bases, with 14 bases left in between. The CDR3 contains 13 residues. CDR1 and CDR2 (germline): KGHSH, LQKENI. As for this clone: Its antigen remains unidentified.

At a deep level, the assay was run. For each subset, genomic DNA was distributed in equal portions over several immunoSEQ plates. Clones were read by immunoSEQ multiplex PCR, and TCRdb kept only the in-frame ones, dropping some. Of about 96,000 clones in the sample, approximately 44% are singletons; the top ten hold about 15%. This receptor was identified in a woman aged 40 to 49 in good health. Some clones in this sample may be carry-over from other donors' samples. V and J are TRBV18 and TRBJ2-5; unclear D gene. Sequencing input: PBMCs. This CDR3 reads CASSPPGEVAQYF. Here the CDR3 DNA reads TGTGCCAGCTCACCCCCTGGGGAAGTGGCCCAGTACTTC.